This TCR beta chain was captured by sequencing in a study of T cells in localized non-small cell lung cancer. Study-wide results and limits: Because only a single region of the tumor was sequenced, heterogeneity remains possible. A median of around 60 clones ranked among the top 100 in tumor appeared in adjacent lung.

Method: immunoSEQ multiplex PCR; TCRdb's copy keeps in-frame clones and lacks some. The sample includes around 100,000 clones, roughly 90% of them seen just once. The CDR3 is made up of 14 amino acids. V was pared by 6 bases and J by 5 bases, with 10 bases of the junction left unmatched. Germline V gives CDR1 KGHSH, CDR2 LQKENI. As regards this clone: Its target is not known.

Here the sequenced sample was peripheral blood, taken before any cancer treatment. The chain employs TRBV18 and TRBJ2-7; 7 nucleotides line up with TRBD1. This receptor was obtained from a man aged 40 to 75 with stage I squamous cell lung carcinoma. CDR3 sequence reads: CASSPRQGMDEQYF. The CDR3 DNA is TGTGCCAGCTCGCCCCGACAGGGTATGGACGAGCAGTACTTC.